The next 10 T cell receptor beta chains were all read from a single sample in a study of T cell responses to AZD1222 COVID-19 vaccine. The table came from immunoSEQ multiplex PCR; TCRdb's copy has only in-frame clones and leaves some out. This table holds more than 150,000 clones, 90% to 95% found once. The sample here was peripheral blood, taken on day 0 of AZD1222 vaccination. The receptors shown here come from an adult in good health.

This clone was found once. The rearrangement joins TRBV20-1 to TRBJ1-2; 8 bases agree with TRBD1. Trimming cost V 5 bases and J 4 bases; bases outside gene matches: 0. CDR1 and CDR2 (germline): DFQATT, SNEGSKA (reference sequence). The CDR3 consists of 11 residues. This chain's CDR3 is CSAGTGYGYTF. The CDR3 bases are TGCAGTGCTGGGACAGGCTATGGCTACACCTTC.

The V call is TRBV11-3, the J call TRBJ2-2, with a tentative D call TRBD1 (6 bases). V was trimmed by 5 bases and J by 6 bases, leaving 13 bases between them. CDR1 is SGHNT, CDR2 YENEEA, per germline. The CDR3 has 14 amino acids. CDR3 bases: TGTGCCAGCAGCGGAGCCGGGACACCCGGGGAGCTGTTTTTT. Encoded protein: CASSGAGTPGELFF.

The chain is built from TRBV2 and TRBJ2-7, with 9 nucleotides matching TRBD1. The germline CDR1 and CDR2 sequences are SNHLY and FYNNEI. The V segment lost 5 bases and the J segment 5 bases; nucleotides outside the gene matches: 10. This CDR3 comprises 15 residues. This chain's CDR3 is CASSPKGTGSNEQYF. The DNA of the CDR3 is TGTGCCAGCAGTCCAAAGGGGACAGGGTCCAACGAGCAGTACTTC.

The rearrangement uses TRBV9 and TRBJ2-3; D gene uncertain. This CDR3 contains 16 residues. Germline CDR1 is SGDLS and CDR2 is YYNGEE. The V end was cut by 2 bases, the J end by 0 bases, with 13 bases between. CDR3 residues: CASSVGRSTSTDTQYF. The CDR3 DNA is TGTGCCAGCAGCGTCGGGCGGTCCACTAGCACAGATACGCAGTATTTT.

The J gene is TRBJ2-3, the V gene TRBV5-4; 14 nucleotides match TRBD2. After removal of 4 bases from V and 4 bases from J, the junction contained 5 bases not matched to a gene. Germline V gives CDR1 SGHNT, CDR2 YYREEE (reference sequence). CDR3 length: 16 amino acids. The CDR3 nucleotides read TGTGCCAGCAGCCCGGGACTAGCGGGAGTGTCAGATACGCAGTATTTT. Its translation is CASSPGLAGVSDTQYF. Using reference TRBV5-4 and TRBJ2-3 for the parts outside the CDR3, the full variable domain is ETGVTQSPTHLIKTRGQQVTLRCSSQSGHNTVSWYQQALGQGPQFIFQYYREEENGRGNFPPRFSGLQFPNYSSELNVNALELDDSALYLCASSPGLAGVSDTQYFGPGTRLTVL.

V is TRBV30 and J is TRBJ1-6; D is uncertain. This CDR3 has 13 amino acids. V gave up 1 base and J gave up 11 bases, with 12 bases separating them. Germline V gene lookup returns CDR1 GTSNPN and CDR2 SVGIG (reference sequence). The CDR3 DNA reads as TGTGCCTGGAGTGGCCCCCCCAGGACACCCCTCCACTTT. It specifies CAWSGPPRTPLHF.

The V call is TRBV2, the J call TRBJ1-2, with D hard to call. V lost 1 base to trimming and J lost 3 bases, with 3 bases between them. The CDR3 runs 12 residues. Germline V gene lookup returns CDR1 SNHLY and CDR2 FYNNEI. The CDR3 sequence is CASSEVDYGYTF. CDR3 sequence (DNA): TGTGCCAGCAGTGAAGTTGACTATGGCTACACCTTC.

The gene calls are TRBV11-2 and TRBJ1-2; weak D call: TRBD1 (5 bases). Germline V gene sequence: CDR1 SGHAT, CDR2 FQNNGV. This CDR3 has 13 amino acids. V shed 4 bases and J shed 8 bases, with 14 bases lying between them. CDR3 DNA: TGTGCCAGCAGCTCGCCCCTCGGGGACGGCTACACCTTC. It yields the protein CASSSPLGDGYTF.

The chain combines TRBV30 with TRBJ1-2, with D possibly matching TRBD1 (6 bases). Germline V gives CDR1 GTSNPN, CDR2 SVGIG (reference sequence). CDR3 size: 11 residues. Trimming pared 4 bases from V and 5 bases from J, leaving 8 bases between. In DNA, the CDR3 is TGTGCCTGGACAGGGGTGTATGGCTACACCTTC. Translating it yields CAWTGVYGYTF.

This chain links TRBV5-5 with TRBJ1-1; 8 positions match TRBD1. This CDR3 has 14 amino acids. With V trimmed by 4 bases and J by 8 bases, 10 bases remained unmatched. Germline V gene lookup returns CDR1 SGHKS and CDR2 YYEKEE (reference sequence). The CDR3 here is CASSLRTGNWEAFF. The CDR3 region has the DNA TGTGCCAGCAGCCTCCGGACAGGGAATTGGGAAGCTTTCTTT.